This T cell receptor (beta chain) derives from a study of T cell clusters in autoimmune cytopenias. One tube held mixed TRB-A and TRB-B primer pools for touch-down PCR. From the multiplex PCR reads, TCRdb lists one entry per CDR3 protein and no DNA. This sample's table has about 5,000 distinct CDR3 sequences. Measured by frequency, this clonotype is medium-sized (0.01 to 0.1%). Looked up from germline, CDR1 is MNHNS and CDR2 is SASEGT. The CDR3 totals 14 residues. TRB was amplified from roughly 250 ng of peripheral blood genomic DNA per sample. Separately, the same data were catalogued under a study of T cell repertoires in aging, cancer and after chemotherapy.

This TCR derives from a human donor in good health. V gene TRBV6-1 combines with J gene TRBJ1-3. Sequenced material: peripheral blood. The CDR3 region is CASSEQPSGNTIYF.